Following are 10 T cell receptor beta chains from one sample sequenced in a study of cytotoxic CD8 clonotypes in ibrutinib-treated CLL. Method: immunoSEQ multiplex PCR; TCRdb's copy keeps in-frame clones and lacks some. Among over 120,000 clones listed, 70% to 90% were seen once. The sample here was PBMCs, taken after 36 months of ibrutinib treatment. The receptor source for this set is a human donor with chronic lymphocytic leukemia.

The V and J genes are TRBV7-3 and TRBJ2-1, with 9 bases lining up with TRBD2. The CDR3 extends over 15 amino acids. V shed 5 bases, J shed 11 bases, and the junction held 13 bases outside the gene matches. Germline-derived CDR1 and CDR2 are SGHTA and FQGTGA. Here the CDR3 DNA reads TGTGCCAGCAGCCCCAGCTCACGGCTAGCGGGAAAGCAGTTCTTC. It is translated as CASSPSSRLAGKQFF.

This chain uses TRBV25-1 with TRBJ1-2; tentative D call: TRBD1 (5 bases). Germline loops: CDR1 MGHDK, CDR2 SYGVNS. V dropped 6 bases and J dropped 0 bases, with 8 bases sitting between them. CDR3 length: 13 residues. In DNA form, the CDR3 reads TGTGCCAGCAGGGGGACCGCTAACTATGGCTACACCTTC. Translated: CASRGTANYGYTF.

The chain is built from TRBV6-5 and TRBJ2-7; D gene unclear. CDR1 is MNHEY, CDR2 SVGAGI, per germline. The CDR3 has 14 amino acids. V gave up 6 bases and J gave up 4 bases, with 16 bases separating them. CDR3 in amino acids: CASSPTRRSYEQYF. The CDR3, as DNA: TGTGCCAGCAGCCCAACGCGGAGAAGTTACGAGCAGTACTTC.

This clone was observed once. CDR3 DNA: TGCAGCGGATCCGGGACAGGGGGCCGGAACACTGAAGCTTTCTTT. Amino acid sequence: CSGSGTGGRNTEAFF. The V and J genes are TRBV29-1 and TRBJ1-1; TRBD1 matches at 12 bases. Germline V gives CDR1 SQVTM, CDR2 ANQGSEA. After removal of 7 bases from V and 1 base from J, the junction contained 7 bases not matched to a gene. The CDR3 runs 15 residues. Combining the CDR3 with reference TRBV29-1 and TRBJ1-1 gives the whole variable domain SAVISQKPSRDICQRGTSLTIQCQVDSQVTMMFWYRQQPGQSLTLIATANQGSEATYESGFVIDKFPISRPNLTFSTLTVSNMSPEDSSIYLCSGSGTGGRNTEAFFGQGTRLTVV.

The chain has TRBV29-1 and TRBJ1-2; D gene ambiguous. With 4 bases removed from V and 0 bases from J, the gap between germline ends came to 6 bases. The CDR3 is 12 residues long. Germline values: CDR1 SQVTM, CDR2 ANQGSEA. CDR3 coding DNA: TGCAGCGTTGTGCAGACTAACTATGGCTACACCTTC. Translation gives CSVVQTNYGYTF.

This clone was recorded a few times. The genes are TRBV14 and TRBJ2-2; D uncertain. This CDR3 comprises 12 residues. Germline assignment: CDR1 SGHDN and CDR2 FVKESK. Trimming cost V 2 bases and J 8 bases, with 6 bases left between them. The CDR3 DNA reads TGTGCCAGCAGCCAATGGGGTGGGGAGCTGTTTTTT. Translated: CASSQWGGELFF.

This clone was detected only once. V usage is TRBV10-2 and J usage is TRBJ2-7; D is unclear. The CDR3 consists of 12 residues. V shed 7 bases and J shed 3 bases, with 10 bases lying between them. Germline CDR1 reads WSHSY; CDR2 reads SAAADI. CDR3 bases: TGCGCCAGCATAGGTACTGACTACGAGCAGTACTTC. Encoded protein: CASIGTDYEQYF.

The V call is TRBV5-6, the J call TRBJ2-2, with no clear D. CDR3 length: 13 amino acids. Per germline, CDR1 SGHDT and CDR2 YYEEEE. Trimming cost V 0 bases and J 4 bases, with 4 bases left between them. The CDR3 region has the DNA TGTGCCAGCAGCTTGGATCCCACCGGGGAGCTGTTTTTT. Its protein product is CASSLDPTGELFF. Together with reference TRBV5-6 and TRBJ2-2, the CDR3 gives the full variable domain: DAGVTQSPTHLIKTRGQQVTLRCSPKSGHDTVSWYQQALGQGPQFIFQYYEEEERQRGNFPDRFSGHQFPNYSSELNVNALLLGDSALYLCASSLDPTGELFFGEGSRLTVL.

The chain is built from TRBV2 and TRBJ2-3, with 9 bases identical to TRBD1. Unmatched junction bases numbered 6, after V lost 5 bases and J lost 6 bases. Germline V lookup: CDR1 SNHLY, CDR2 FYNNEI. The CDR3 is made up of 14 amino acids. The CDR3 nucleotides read TGTGCCAGCAGTCCACAGGGGGCGCTGGATACGCAGTATTTT. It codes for CASSPQGALDTQYF.

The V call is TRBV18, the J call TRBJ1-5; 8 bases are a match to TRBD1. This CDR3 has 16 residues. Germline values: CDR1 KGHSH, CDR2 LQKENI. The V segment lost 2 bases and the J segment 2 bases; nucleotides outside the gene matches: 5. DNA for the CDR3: TGTGCCAGCTCACCAAGACAGGGGAGAGGCAATCAGCCCCAGCATTTT. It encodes CASSPRQGRGNQPQHF.